These 22 T cell receptor beta chains share one sample of origin, sequenced in a study of blood T cell repertoires in COVID-19. The method was immunoSEQ multiplex PCR; TCRdb's version includes in-frame clones alone and lacks a portion of them. The table shows over 95,000 clones, with around 89% occurring only once. Sequences were obtained from peripheral blood. These receptors were taken from a human donor with acute or convalescent COVID-19. The donor label of this sample is uncertain.

V and J are TRBV12-3 or TRBV12-4 and TRBJ1-5; D might be TRBD1 (6 bases). This CDR3 has 13 amino acids. Trimming cost V 5 bases and J 4 bases, with 9 bases left between them. The CDR3 nucleotides are TGTGCCAGCAGTCCCGACAGGAATCAGCCCCAGCATTTT. It translates to CASSPDRNQPQHF.

This clone appeared once. This sequence joins TRBV6-5 and TRBJ1-5, with 7 positions matching TRBD1. The trim removed 11 bases at V and 6 bases at J, leaving 13 bases unmatched. Germline assignment: CDR1 MNHEY and CDR2 SVGAGI. CDR3 size: 14 residues. The CDR3 DNA reads as TGTGCCGGCTGGACAGGCCAATTGGGTCAGCCCCAGCATTTT. Protein product: CAGWTGQLGQPQHF.

The V call is TRBV7-3, the J call TRBJ2-1; D gene unclear. The CDR3 has 13 amino acids. Trimming cost V 5 bases and J 6 bases, with 11 bases left between them. The germline V gene encodes CDR1 SGHTA and CDR2 FQGTGA. The chain's CDR3 is CASSLLSGNEQFF. CDR3 bases: TGTGCCAGCAGCCTCCTTTCGGGCAATGAGCAGTTCTTC.

This clone has only one observation. The chain has TRBV5-1 and TRBJ2-5, with TRBD1 identical over 11 bases. V shed 4 bases, J shed 3 bases, and the junction held 2 bases outside the gene matches. The CDR3 has 14 residues. Germline V gene data show CDR1 as SGHRS and CDR2 as YFSETQ. The CDR3 nucleotides are TGCGCCAGCAGCGGGACAGGGGGAAAAGAGACCCAGTACTTC. Protein sequence: CASSGTGGKETQYF.

DNA of the CDR3: TGTGCCAGCTCACCAAGTGGGGGGGCCCAAGAGACCCAGTACTTC. This encodes CASSPSGGAQETQYF. This chain connects TRBV18 to TRBJ2-5, with a weak D call TRBD2 (7 bases). Looked up from germline, CDR1 is KGHSH and CDR2 is LQKENI. This CDR3 has 15 amino acids. V lost 2 bases and J 1 base, leaving 11 bases between the germline ends.

The V call is TRBV10-3, the J call TRBJ2-1, with 8 bases lining up with TRBD2. Germline CDR1 reads ENHRY; CDR2 reads SYGVKD. V gave up 7 bases and J gave up 0 bases; unmatched junction bases: 2. The CDR3 has 14 amino acids. In nucleotides, the CDR3 is TGTGCCATCAAGGCGGGGGGCTCCTACAATGAGCAGTTCTTC. It encodes CAIKAGGSYNEQFF.

CDR3 sequence reads: CATSRDLGGVGNTIYF. DNA for the CDR3: TGTGCCACCAGCAGAGATTTGGGGGGTGTGGGAAACACCATATATTTT. J is TRBJ1-3 and V is TRBV15, with D maybe TRBD1 (5 bases). Germline CDR1 LNHNV, CDR2 YYDKDF (reference sequence). CDR3 length equals 16 residues. V dropped 0 bases and J dropped 4 bases, with 13 bases sitting between them.

The rearrangement joins TRBV15 to TRBJ1-1, with D tentatively TRBD1 (6 bases). Germline V lookup: CDR1 LNHNV, CDR2 YYDKDF (reference sequence). The CDR3 has 14 residues. V gave up 2 bases and J gave up 2 bases, with 9 bases separating them. CDR3 amino acids: CATSRKTGNTEAFF. CDR3 nucleotides: TGTGCCACCAGCAGAAAGACAGGAAACACTGAAGCTTTCTTT.

The CDR3 loop reads CASSFSTSGSPGANVLTF. The CDR3 DNA is TGTGCCAGCAGCTTTTCGACTAGCGGCTCCCCTGGGGCCAACGTCCTGACTTTC. V is TRBV7-9 and J is TRBJ2-6; the match to TRBD2 covers 9 bases. The CDR3 has 18 residues. Germline V gene lookup returns CDR1 SEHNR and CDR2 FQNEAQ (reference sequence). Unmatched junction bases numbered 8, after V lost 3 bases and J lost 2 bases.

The V call is TRBV2, the J call TRBJ1-6; the D is unclear. Trimming took 8 bases from V and 1 from J, leaving 6 bases between them. Germline V gives CDR1 SNHLY, CDR2 FYNNEI. This CDR3 has 13 residues. The CDR3 sequence is CASRESYNSPLHF. Here the CDR3 DNA reads TGTGCCAGCCGGGAATCCTATAATTCACCCCTCCACTTT.

The chain joins TRBV7-9 to TRBJ1-1; D ambiguous. CDR3 length: 13 residues. Germline-derived CDR1 and CDR2 are SEHNR and FQNEAQ (reference sequence). V lost 1 base and J lost 6, with 9 bases in between. CDR3 nucleotide sequence: TGTGCCAGCAGCTTAGGGGCTTCTTCTGAAGCTTTCTTT. Its translation: CASSLGASSEAFF.

This clone was seen once. The CDR3 sequence is CASRGTSGLYEQYF. In DNA form, the CDR3 reads TGTGCCAGCAGGGGGACTAGCGGTTTGTACGAGCAGTACTTC. The chain carries TRBV3-1 (or the pseudogene TRBV3-2) and TRBJ2-7, with 11 positions matching TRBD2. This CDR3 has 14 amino acids. The V segment lost 6 bases and the J segment 4 bases; nucleotides outside the gene matches: 5. Germline V gives CDR1 LGHDT, CDR2 YNNKEL (reference sequence).

The chain links TRBV10-3 to TRBJ2-1, with D possibly matching TRBD2 (5 bases). There are 13 residues in the CDR3. V lost 1 base and J 8 bases, leaving 9 bases between the germline ends. Per germline, CDR1 ENHRY and CDR2 SYGVKD. The CDR3: CAISEYSGDEQFF. Here the CDR3 DNA reads TGTGCCATCAGTGAGTACAGCGGCGATGAGCAGTTCTTC.

This sequence joins TRBV20-1 and TRBJ1-2; weak D call: TRBD1 (5 bases). This CDR3 contains 13 residues. Trimming took off 3 bases at V and 4 bases at J, with 12 bases between the two ends. Germline V gives CDR1 DFQATT, CDR2 SNEGSKA (reference sequence). DNA of the CDR3: TGCAGTGCTAGTGTAGGGGTCGGCTATGGCTACACCTTC. Encoded protein: CSASVGVGYGYTF.

This chain links TRBV12-3 or TRBV12-4 with TRBJ1-5; D remains ambiguous. The CDR3 has 13 residues. Trimming stripped 7 bases from V and 4 bases from J, with 11 bases between. The CDR3: CASTWQDNQPQHF. The CDR3 DNA sequence: TGTGCCAGCACCTGGCAGGATAATCAGCCCCAGCATTTT.

V gene TRBV7-6 combines with J gene TRBJ2-3; 8 bases agree with TRBD2. The CDR3 totals 18 residues. CDR1 SGHVS and CDR2 FNYEAQ come from the germline V gene. The ends lost 1 base at V and 0 bases at J; junction bases unmatched: 9. In DNA, the CDR3 is TGTGCCAGCAGCTTAGGTCTAGGCGGGGGGACTAGCACAGATACGCAGTATTTT. It translates to CASSLGLGGGTSTDTQYF.

This chain links TRBV7-9 with TRBJ2-1; D might be TRBD2 (6 bases). Trimming removed 5 bases from V and 6 bases from J, with 11 bases in between. Germline V gene data show CDR1 as SEHNR and CDR2 as FQNEAQ (reference sequence). This CDR3 has 13 residues. DNA of the CDR3: TGTGCCAGCAGCCCGACTAGTTCCAATGAGCAGTTCTTC. Translating it yields CASSPTSSNEQFF.

The chain uses TRBV10-2 and TRBJ2-1, with 12 nucleotides matching TRBD2. The CDR3 contains 17 residues. The ends lost 4 bases at V and 8 bases at J; junction bases unmatched: 12. The germline V gene has CDR1 WSHSY and CDR2 SAAADI. CDR3 nucleotide sequence: TGCGCCAGCAGTGTTCCCGGGACTAGCGGGCTCAGCCATGAGCAGTTCTTC. Its protein product is CASSVPGTSGLSHEQFF.

V gene TRBV2 combines with J gene TRBJ1-1; D is uncertain. Looked up from germline, CDR1 is SNHLY and CDR2 is FYNNEI. CDR3 length: 13 residues. Trimming removed 6 bases from V and 1 base from J, with 9 bases in between. CDR3 nucleotide sequence: TGTGCCAGCAGGACACAGCAGAACACTGAAGCTTTCTTT. This encodes CASRTQQNTEAFF.

The chain couples TRBV7-9 to TRBJ1-6; TRBD1 aligns across 8 bases. This CDR3 contains 16 residues. CDR1 is SEHNR and CDR2 is FQNEAQ in the germline V gene (reference sequence). Trimming took 4 bases from V and 7 from J; bases not matched to a gene: 9. For the CDR3, the DNA is TGTGCCAGCAGCTCTCAACGAGGACAGGGCAATTCACCCCTCCACTTT. It specifies CASSSQRGQGNSPLHF.

V is TRBV19 and J is TRBJ2-7, with TRBD2 as a possible D gene (6 bases). The CDR3 has 17 amino acids. From germline, CDR1 is LNHDA and CDR2 SQIVND (reference sequence). V lost 5 bases to trimming and J lost 0 bases, with 20 bases between them. CDR3 DNA: TGTGCCAGTAGTCAAGGAGGAGGGCACGATTACTCCTACGAGCAGTACTTC. Translated, it gives CASSQGGGHDYSYEQYF.

This sequence joins TRBV11-2 and TRBJ1-5, with 9 bases fitting TRBD1. V lost 5 bases and J lost 7; bases outside the gene matches: 15. This CDR3 spans 17 amino acids. Germline V gene lookup returns CDR1 SGHAT and CDR2 FQNNGV. The CDR3 sequence is CASSPRGGTGNGQPQHF. The CDR3 region has the DNA TGTGCCAGCAGCCCACGGGGGGGGACAGGGAACGGGCAGCCCCAGCATTTT.